Listed here are 5 T cell receptor beta chains from one sample, sequenced in a study of graft-versus-host responses after intestinal transplantation. Using immunoSEQ multiplex PCR, the repertoire was profiled, and TCRdb retains in-frame clones only, with some absent. Among fewer than 95,000 clones listed, roughly 91% were seen once. For these TCRs, the target antigens are not known. The sample was unstimulated CD8+ T cells sorted from spleen or lymph node cells, taken before intestinal transplant. All receptors come from a human donor who received an intestinal transplant.

This clone showed up just once. The chain joins TRBV5-6 to TRBJ2-1; the match to TRBD2 covers 9 bases. Germline CDR1 and CDR2: SGHDT and YYEEEE. Unmatched junction bases numbered 7, after V lost 1 base and J lost 8 bases. This CDR3 has 15 amino acids. The CDR3 loop is CASSLSSGGFDEQFF. CDR3 nucleotide sequence: TGTGCCAGCAGCTTGAGTAGCGGGGGATTCGATGAGCAGTTCTTC.

The sample holds one count of this clone. The rearrangement links TRBV6-1 to TRBJ1-1, with TRBD1 identical over 7 bases. This CDR3 is 14 amino acids long. V shed 5 bases, J shed 2 bases, and the junction held 5 bases outside the gene matches. CDR1 and CDR2 from the germline V gene are MNHNS and SASEGT. CDR3 nucleotide sequence: TGTGCCAGCAGTTCGCAGGGGGGAAACACTGAAGCTTTCTTT. Protein product: CASSSQGGNTEAFF.

The rearrangement uses TRBV30 and TRBJ2-7, with 8 bases that match TRBD1. From germline, CDR1 is GTSNPN and CDR2 SVGIG (reference sequence). J lost 7 bases, V lost 5 bases, and 10 bases had no gene match. The CDR3 is 13 amino acids. The CDR3 region has the DNA TGTGCCTGGGAGCCACACAGGGGGAGTGAGCAGTACTTC. This translates into CAWEPHRGSEQYF.

The rearrangement joins TRBV6-5 to TRBJ1-1; D call uncertain. The CDR3 totals 15 residues. Germline CDR1 reads MNHEY; CDR2 reads SVGAGI. V was shortened by 5 bases and J by 3 bases, with 16 bases between the two germline ends. This CDR3 reads CASSPLGMGDTEAFF. The CDR3 DNA follows: TGTGCCAGCAGTCCCCTCGGTATGGGCGACACTGAAGCTTTCTTT.

Comment on this clone: Sequence at one end of the junction differs from germline and may be a read error. In the same sample, other DNA sequences code for this CDR3. The chain recombines TRBV13 with TRBJ1-6; TRBD1 matches at 8 bases. The CDR3 extends over 16 amino acids. CDR1 is PRHDT and CDR2 is FYEKMQ in the germline V gene (reference sequence). The CDR3 sequence is CASSRQGSSYNSPLHF. The CDR3, as DNA: TGCGCCAGCAGCCGACAGGGGAGCTCCTATAATTCACCCCTCCACTTT.